This T cell receptor (beta chain) was captured in a study of neurological immune-mediated disorders. Per germline, CDR1 LGHDT and CDR2 YNNKEL (reference sequence). The length of the CDR3 is 16 residues. The V end lost 2 bases, the J end lost 0 bases, and 11 bases lay between the germline ends. This clonotype was recorded many times. TCRdb called the 5' RACE reads again in MiXCR, with one record for every CDR3 protein. The repertoire holds tens of thousands of distinct CDR3 sequences, with 3.4% as singletons. The sequence was obtained from a man aged 40-55 years with multiple sclerosis. V usage is TRBV3-1 and J usage is TRBJ1-3; the D is unclear. Sequencing used PBMCs. The CDR3 region has the DNA TGTGCCAGCAGCCAAATATGGGGTAGCTCTGGAAACACCATATATTTT. Its translation: CASSQIWGSSGNTIYF.